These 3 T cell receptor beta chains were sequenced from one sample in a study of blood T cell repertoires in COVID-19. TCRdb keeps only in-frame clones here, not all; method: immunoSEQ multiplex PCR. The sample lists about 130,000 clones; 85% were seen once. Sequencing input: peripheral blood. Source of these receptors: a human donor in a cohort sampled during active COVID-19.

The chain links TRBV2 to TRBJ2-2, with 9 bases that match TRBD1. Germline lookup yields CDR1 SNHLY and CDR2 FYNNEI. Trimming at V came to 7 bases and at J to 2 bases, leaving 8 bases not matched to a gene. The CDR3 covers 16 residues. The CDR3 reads CASKPAGQGNTGELFF. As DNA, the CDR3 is TGTGCCAGCAAGCCCGCGGGACAGGGAAACACCGGGGAGCTGTTTTTT.

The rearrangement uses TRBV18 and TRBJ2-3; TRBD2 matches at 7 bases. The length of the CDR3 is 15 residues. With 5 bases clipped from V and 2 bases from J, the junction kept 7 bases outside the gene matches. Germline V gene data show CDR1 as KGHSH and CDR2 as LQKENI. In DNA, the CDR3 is TGTGCCAGCTCATCGGCAGGGAGGGACACAGATACGCAGTATTTT. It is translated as CASSSAGRDTDTQYF.

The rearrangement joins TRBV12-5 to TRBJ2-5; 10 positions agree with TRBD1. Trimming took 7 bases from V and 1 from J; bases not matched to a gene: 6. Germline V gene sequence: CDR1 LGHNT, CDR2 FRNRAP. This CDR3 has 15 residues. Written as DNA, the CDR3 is TGTGCTAGTGCCGCGGACAGGGGGTTCCAAGAGACCCAGTACTTC. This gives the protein CASAADRGFQETQYF.